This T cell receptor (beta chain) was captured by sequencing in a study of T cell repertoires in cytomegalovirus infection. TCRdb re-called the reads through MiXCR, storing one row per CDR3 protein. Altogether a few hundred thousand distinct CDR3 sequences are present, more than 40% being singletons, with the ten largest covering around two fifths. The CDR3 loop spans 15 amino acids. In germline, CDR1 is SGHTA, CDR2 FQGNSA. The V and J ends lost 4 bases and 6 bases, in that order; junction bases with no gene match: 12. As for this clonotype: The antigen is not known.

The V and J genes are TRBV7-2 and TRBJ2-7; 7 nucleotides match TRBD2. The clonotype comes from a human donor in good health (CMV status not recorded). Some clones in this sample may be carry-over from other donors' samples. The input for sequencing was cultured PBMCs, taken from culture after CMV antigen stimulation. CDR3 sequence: CASSSVALAVVEQYF. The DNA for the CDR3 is TGTGCCAGCAGCTCCGTTGCCCTAGCGGTGGTCGAGCAGTACTTC.